This T cell receptor (beta chain) was retrieved from a study of identical twins. This clonotype has a single count. A junction boundary mismatches the germline segment, possibly from a read error. The CDR3 is 17 amino acids. CDR1 is MGHRA, CDR2 YSYEKL, per germline. TCRdb redid the calling of the 5' RACE reads with MiXCR, one entry per CDR3 protein. The table includes about 1.7 million distinct CDR3 sequences, under 35% detected once. The sequenced sample consisted of cord blood. The clonotype comes from a newborn girl in good health. The V gene is TRBV4-1, the J gene TRBJ2-5, with 9 positions matching TRBD2. Here the CDR3 DNA reads TGCGCCAGCGGCCAAGGGGGTAGCGGGAGACCTTACAATGAGCAGTACTTC. Its protein product is CASGQGGSGRPYNEQYF.